This is a list of T cell receptor beta chains from one sample in a study of cytomegalovirus exposure and HLA in healthy donors. Libraries were prepared by immunoSEQ multiplex PCR; TCRdb keeps only in-frame clonotypes and omits some of them. The sample totals tens of thousands of clones. Sequenced: PBMCs. The receptors originated from a human donor in good health. Both conserved end residues are part of each CDR3. The D gene is left open where the match is weak.

TRBV28	TRBD1	TRBJ2-1	CASRYGTGGYNEQFF
TRBV19	.	TRBJ1-2	CASMGQAYGYTF
TRBV28	.	TRBJ1-2	CASTAPSGYGYTF
TRBV5-8	TRBD2	TRBJ2-5	CASSLSGGNQETQYF
TRBV6-1	.	TRBJ1-5	CASSERMGNQPQHF
TRBV5-6	TRBD1	TRBJ2-2	CASSRTGQTGELFF
TRBV28	.	TRBJ1-2	CASSSGPYNYGYTF
TRBV30	.	TRBJ2-3	CAWGFPSRGIRDTQYF
TRBV18	.	TRBJ2-3	CASSAYTDTQYF
TRBV30	.	TRBJ1-1	CAQSSGATEAFF
TRBV28	.	TRBJ1-2	CASSFYTGHHYGYTF
TRBV6-5	TRBD2	TRBJ2-7	CASSYSRASGSYEQYF
TRBV19	.	TRBJ1-5	CASSIGANQPQHF
TRBV11-2	TRBD1	TRBJ1-6	CASSLVGGNSPLHF
TRBV11-3	TRBD1	TRBJ1-1	CASSRDRGNTEDFF
TRBV5-1	.	TRBJ1-4	CASSLRGGVGEKLFF
TRBV29-1	TRBD1	TRBJ2-1	CSERTGVADNEQFF
TRBV7-6	TRBD1	TRBJ1-3	CASSLALGGFTDTIYF
TRBV5-4	TRBD2	TRBJ2-5	CASSGVGGEETQYF
TRBV30	.	TRBJ2-7	CASLTGTYEQYF
TRBV30	TRBD1	TRBJ2-5	CAWSDDRGGETQYF
TRBV5-6	.	TRBJ2-7	CASSPESGQDYEQYF
TRBV18	.	TRBJ2-7	CASSPHPAGGEQYF
TRBV29-1	.	TRBJ1-3	CSVWTADSGNTIYF
TRBV15	TRBD2	TRBJ2-7	CATSRSTSGAAYEQYF
TRBV11-2	.	TRBJ2-7	CASSLAGSSYEQYF
TRBV28	TRBD2	TRBJ2-7	CASSFPGGQYEQYF
TRBV6-5	TRBD1	TRBJ1-5	CASSPGQGINQPQHF
TRBV4-1	TRBD2	TRBJ2-3	CASLAGPSTDTQYF
TRBV29-1	TRBD1	TRBJ1-2	CSVEDGQGVGYTF
TRBV2	.	TRBJ2-7	CASSPGGSRSYEQYF
TRBV29-1	TRBD1	TRBJ1-2	CSVLGTGTGYTF
TRBV30	TRBD1	TRBJ2-7	CAWVGQGPSYEQYF
TRBV15	.	TRBJ1-2	CATSRDPGGTYGYTF
TRBV9	TRBD1	TRBJ1-1	CASSPRQGWDTEAFF
TRBV9	TRBD2	TRBJ2-1	CASSLRTSGSSYNEQFF
TRBV27	.	TRBJ1-1	CATRERNTEAFF
TRBV6-1	TRBD1	TRBJ2-5	CASSGLTGGGETQYF
TRBV28	.	TRBJ2-7	CACGTVSYEQYF
TRBV4-1	.	TRBJ2-1	CASSQDLGSTTYNEQFF
TRBV11-2	.	TRBJ2-2	CASSWETGGELFF